This passage covers 15 T cell receptor beta chains from one sample sequenced in a study of metastatic and nonmetastatic thyroid tumors. TCRdb re-clonotyped the PCR reads through MiXCR. There are roughly 18,000 clones in the sample; about 34% occur only once, and 10% lies in the top ten. Until they underwent thyroid surgery, no patient had received any treatment. The source material was tumor tissue. These receptor sequences come from a male donor with papillary thyroid cancer or a benign thyroid nodule (not recorded which). Some clones in this sample may be carry-over from other donors' samples.

This clone was observed many times. The rearrangement links TRBV18 to TRBJ1-1, with D unresolved. CDR1 and CDR2 (germline): KGHSH, LQKENI. The CDR3 consists of 12 residues. Trimming shortened V by 3 bases and J by 7 bases, and 9 bases separated the two germline ends. CDR3 nucleotides: TGTGCCAGCTCACCCGAAAGGATTGAAGCTTTCTTT. Its protein product is CASSPERIEAFF.

This clone is termed medium-sized. Other DNA sequences in the same sample also yield this CDR3. The chain links TRBV7-2 to TRBJ2-1; a weak D match, TRBD2 (5 bases). Trimming shortened V by 4 bases and J by 9 bases, and 13 bases separated the two germline ends. Per the germline V gene, CDR1 is SGHTA and CDR2 is FQGNSA. CDR3 length equals 13 residues. CDR3 in amino acids: CASSSVGNGEQFF. In nucleotides, the CDR3 is TGTGCCAGCAGCTCCGTCGGGAACGGTGAGCAGTTCTTC. Full variable domain (missing parts from reference TRBV7-2 and TRBJ2-1): GAGVSQSPSNKVTEKGKDVELRCDPISGHTALYWYRQSLGQGLEFLIYFQGNSAPDKSGLPSDRFSAERTGGSVSTLTIQRTQQEDSAVYLCASSSVGNGEQFFGPGTRLTVL.

This clone showed up many times. The chain carries TRBV20-1 and TRBJ2-3, with 13 bases lining up with TRBD2. V gave up 8 bases and J gave up 1 base; unmatched junction bases: 15. Germline V gene lookup returns CDR1 DFQATT and CDR2 SNEGSKA (reference sequence). The CDR3 is 18 residues long. CDR3 protein: CSPVGTSGNLGGTDTQYF. CDR3 coding DNA: TGCAGTCCCGTCGGGACTAGCGGGAATCTGGGGGGCACAGATACGCAGTATTTT.

For this clone: This sequence may be a read error, since a much larger clone differs from it by one base. The chain uses TRBV19 and TRBJ2-5, with a weak D call TRBD2 (6 bases). Germline assignment: CDR1 LNHDA and CDR2 SQIVND (reference sequence). This CDR3 is built from 13 residues. The CDR3 nucleotides are TGTGCCAGTGGTTCACACGGCGGGGAGACCAAGTACTTC. Translated, it gives CASGSHGGETKYF.

Many counts were recorded for this clone. The V and J genes are TRBV3-1 and TRBJ2-5; 7 bases are a match to TRBD2. V lost 1 base and J lost 2; bases outside the gene matches: 4. The length of the CDR3 is 15 residues. Germline V gives CDR1 LGHDT, CDR2 YNNKEL (reference sequence). The CDR3 region is CASSQGRGDQETQYF. CDR3 DNA sequence: TGTGCCAGCAGCCAAGGTCGGGGGGATCAAGAGACCCAGTACTTC.

This chain connects TRBV5-1 to TRBJ2-1, with 10 bases that match TRBD1. The V and J ends lost 3 bases and 7 bases, in that order; junction bases with no gene match: 7. The CDR3 is made up of 15 amino acids. Germline values: CDR1 SGHRS, CDR2 YFSETQ. The chain's CDR3 is CASSSGQGIRNEQFF. DNA for the CDR3: TGCGCCAGCAGCTCGGGACAGGGGATTAGGAATGAGCAGTTCTTC.

Within the sample, this clone is medium-sized (0.01 to 0.1%). V usage is TRBV2 and J usage is TRBJ2-1; 9 bases align to TRBD2. J gave up 5 bases and V 6 bases, and 11 bases lay outside the gene matches. CDR1 SNHLY and CDR2 FYNNEI come from the germline V gene. The CDR3 totals 16 residues. The CDR3 sequence is CASSRKSSGTHNEQFF. The CDR3, as DNA: TGTGCCAGCAGCCGAAAGTCTAGCGGGACCCACAATGAGCAGTTCTTC. Supplemented by reference TRBV2 and TRBJ2-1, the full variable domain reads EPEVTQTPSHQVTQMGQEVILRCVPISNHLYFYWYRQILGQKVEFLVSFYNNEISEKSEIFDDQFSVERPDGSNFTLKIRSTKLEDSAMYFCASSRKSSGTHNEQFFGPGTRLTVL.

Only a few counts were recorded for this clone. The junction shows a germline mismatch at one end, possibly a read error. The gene calls are TRBV10-1 and TRBJ1-2; D is ambiguous. CDR3 length: 13 residues. Germline assignment: CDR1 WNHNN and CDR2 SYGVQD (reference sequence). The CDR3 here is CASSPRGLYGYTF. CDR3 coding DNA: TGCGCCAGCAGTCCTAGAGGGCTTTATGGCTACACATTC.

By sample share, this clone is medium-sized. The chain links TRBV2 to TRBJ1-5, with D unresolved. The CDR3 runs 15 residues. V was shortened by 3 bases and J by 4 bases, with 13 bases between the two germline ends. CDR1 is SNHLY and CDR2 is FYNNEI in the germline V gene. This chain's CDR3 is CASSDAGFGNQPQHF. Written as DNA, the CDR3 is TGTGCCAGCAGTGATGCGGGGTTTGGGAATCAGCCCCAGCATTTT.

This clone occurred many times. The chain employs TRBV20-1 and TRBJ1-4, with 11 bases lining up with TRBD1. Germline CDR1 and CDR2: DFQATT and SNEGSKA (reference sequence). This CDR3 has 15 residues. V lost 1 base to trimming and J lost 8 bases; unmatched junction nucleotides: 6. This chain's CDR3 is CSARALGQGAEKLFF. The CDR3 region has the DNA TGCAGTGCTAGAGCCCTTGGACAGGGGGCAGAAAAACTGTTTTTT.

This clone was recorded many times. In nucleotides, the CDR3 is TGTGCCAGCAGGCTAATAGGGGAAGGGGTCAATGAGCAGTTCTTC. Its protein is CASRLIGEGVNEQFF. The chain combines TRBV2 with TRBJ2-1, with D perhaps matching TRBD1 (5 bases). The CDR3 length is 15 residues. Germline V lookup: CDR1 SNHLY, CDR2 FYNNEI. V lost 6 bases to trimming and J lost 6 bases, with 18 bases between them.

The chain joins TRBV11-1 to TRBJ2-1, with 12 bases that match TRBD2. The CDR3 is 15 residues long. Germline CDR1 and CDR2: SGHAT and FQDESV (reference sequence). V was pared by 5 bases and J by 9 bases, with 8 bases of the junction left unmatched. CDR3 sequence (DNA): TGTGCCAGCAGCATACTAGCGGGGGGCCCAAGTGAGCAGTTCTTC. This encodes CASSILAGGPSEQFF.

V is TRBV7-8 and J is TRBJ2-7; D may be TRBD2 (5 bases). The CDR3 consists of 13 residues. Germline CDR1 and CDR2: SGHVS and FQNEAQ. The V end was cut by 9 bases, the J end by 7 bases, with 19 bases between. This CDR3 is CASSTRPRREQYF. The CDR3 nucleotides read TGTGCCAGTAGTACCAGGCCCAGGAGGGAGCAGTACTTC.

In regard to this clone: A read error may be the cause here, since a much bigger clone is one base away. The genes are TRBV6-2 or TRBV6-3 and TRBJ2-5; D gene ambiguous. Germline-derived CDR1 and CDR2 are MNHEY and SVGEGT. The CDR3 has 11 residues. V gave up 7 bases and J gave up 5 bases, with 8 bases separating them. The CDR3 sequence: CASIPHETQYF. DNA of the CDR3: TGTGCCAGCATCCCCCATGAGACCCAGTACTTC.

The chain employs TRBV20-1 and TRBJ2-5, with 15 positions matching TRBD2. The ends lost 0 bases at V and 5 bases at J; junction bases unmatched: 7. Looked up from germline, CDR1 is DFQATT and CDR2 is SNEGSKA (reference sequence). The CDR3 runs to 17 residues. The CDR3 sequence is CSAREGLAGGPLETQYF. The CDR3 DNA reads TGCAGTGCTAGAGAAGGACTAGCGGGAGGGCCCTTGGAGACCCAGTACTTC.